Below are 23 T cell receptor beta chains sequenced from a single sample in a study of cytomegalovirus exposure and HLA in healthy donors (TCRdb year 2017). Libraries were made using the immunoSEQ multiplex PCR assay. For the multiplex PCR, a mixture combining 60 forward primers for TCR Vbeta segments and 13 reverse primers for TCR Jbeta segments was used. TCRdb retrieved this table from immuneACCESS and kept in-frame rearrangements only. Not all clones are present; in checked studies, unresolved V genes account for under half, and no reason is known for the remainder. Here the sample has roughly 150,000 clones; roughly 73% occur a single time. The ten largest clones represent 10% to 12% of the sample. Sequences were obtained from PBMCs. All receptors come from a young man in good health and CMV-seropositive.

This chain uses TRBV28 with TRBJ2-1; 13 nucleotides match TRBD2. The junction had 6 bases not matched to a gene; V was cut back by 6 bases and J by 7 bases. Germline V gene lookup returns CDR1 MDHEN and CDR2 SYDVKM. CDR3 length: 15 residues. CDR3 loop: CASSPTSGRGNEQFF. The CDR3 DNA reads as TGTGCCAGCAGCCCTACTAGCGGGAGGGGAAATGAGCAGTTCTTC. Full variable domain (missing parts from reference TRBV28 and TRBJ2-1): DVKVTQSSRYLVKRTGEKVFLECVQDMDHENMFWYRQDPGLGLRLIYFSYDVKMKEKGDIPEGYSVSREKKERFSLILESASTNQTSMYLCASSPTSGRGNEQFFGPGTRLTVL.

The chain couples TRBV5-4 to TRBJ2-1; D might be TRBD2 (5 bases). The CDR3 extends over 13 amino acids. Trimming took off 6 bases at V and 5 bases at J, with 12 bases between the two ends. Germline CDR1 is SGHNT and CDR2 is YYREEE (reference sequence). The CDR3: CASKRTPNNEQFF. The CDR3 DNA sequence: TGTGCCAGCAAGCGGACTCCCAACAATGAGCAGTTCTTC.

As to this clone: Mismatch with germline at one junction end may stem from a read error. The chain has TRBV30 and TRBJ2-7; the match to TRBD2 covers 9 bases. The CDR3 totals 12 residues. The germline V gene has CDR1 GTSNPN and CDR2 SVGIG (reference sequence). The CDR3: CAWSPLAGTVFF. Written as DNA, the CDR3 is TGTGCCTGGAGTCCCCTAGCGGGAACTGTATTTTTC.

The CDR3 spells CAISETALTEAFF. The DNA for the CDR3 is TGTGCCATCAGTGAGACAGCCTTAACTGAAGCTTTCTTT. The chain is built from TRBV10-3 and TRBJ1-1; D is unclear. The germline CDR1 and CDR2 sequences are ENHRY and SYGVKD. The ends were cut back, 2 bases at V and 5 bases at J, with 9 bases in the middle. The CDR3 spans 13 residues.

The chain has TRBV4-2 and TRBJ2-1; 11 bases fit TRBD2. The CDR3 length is 17 residues. The trim removed 0 bases at V and 5 bases at J, leaving 6 bases unmatched. From germline, CDR1 is LGHNA and CDR2 YNFKEQ. CDR3: CASSQDWGTSGHNEQFF. The CDR3 nucleotides are TGTGCCAGCAGCCAAGATTGGGGGACTAGCGGACACAATGAGCAGTTCTTC.

This clone turned up a few times. The chain links TRBV16 to TRBJ2-7; 10 positions agree with TRBD2. V was pared by 2 bases and J by 0 bases, with 4 bases of the junction left unmatched. The V gene's germline CDR1 is KGHSY and CDR2 FQNENV. The CDR3 runs to 16 residues. The CDR3 loop is CASSQTSGTSSYEQYF. The CDR3 DNA follows: TGTGCCAGCAGCCAAACTAGCGGGACCAGCTCCTACGAGCAGTACTTC. The variable domain in full, with the rest retrieved from reference TRBV16 and TRBJ2-7, is GEEVAQTPKHLVRGEGQKAKLYCAPIKGHSYVFWYQQVLKNEFKFLISFQNENVFDETGMPKERFSAKCLPNSPCSLEIQATKLEDSAVYFCASSQTSGTSSYEQYFGPGTRLTVT.

The rearrangement links TRBV7-9 to TRBJ2-7; 10 nucleotides agree with TRBD1. After removal of 7 bases from V and 3 bases from J, the junction contained 9 bases not matched to a gene. CDR1 and CDR2 from the germline V gene are SEHNR and FQNEAQ (reference sequence). This CDR3 is built from 15 residues. The CDR3 region is CASTSPGTGDYEQYF. Written as DNA, the CDR3 is TGTGCCAGCACCTCACCCGGGACAGGGGACTACGAGCAGTACTTC. The complete variable domain, with remaining parts taken from reference TRBV7-9 and TRBJ2-7, reads DTGVSQNPRHKITKRGQNVTFRCDPISEHNRLYWYRQTLGQGPEFLTYFQNEAQLEKSRLLSDRFSAERPKGSFSTLEIQRTEQGDSAMYLCASTSPGTGDYEQYFGPGTRLTVT.

This clone was found a few times. This chain uses TRBV7-6 with TRBJ2-4; 10 positions match TRBD1. V was clipped by 1 base and J by 5 bases; unmatched bases: 8. CDR1 is SGHVS and CDR2 is FNYEAQ in the germline V gene. This CDR3 is built from 17 residues. CDR3 DNA: TGTGCCAGCAGCTTAGTGGAGGGGACAGGGGAGCAAAACATTCAGTACTTC. Amino acids: CASSLVEGTGEQNIQYF.

The rearrangement joins TRBV5-1 to TRBJ2-5; 12 bases map to TRBD2. This CDR3 spans 17 amino acids. From germline, CDR1 is SGHRS and CDR2 YFSETQ. The trim removed 4 bases at V and 2 bases at J, leaving 9 bases unmatched. The CDR3 coding sequence is TGCGCCAGCAGCACCGGGGCCGGGACTAGCGGGCAAGAGACCCAGTACTTC. Amino acid sequence: CASSTGAGTSGQETQYF.

V and J are TRBV9 and TRBJ2-7; tentative D call: TRBD2 (5 bases). This CDR3 is built from 18 residues. The V end lost 0 bases, the J end lost 0 bases, and 19 bases lay between the germline ends. CDR1 is SGDLS, CDR2 YYNGEE, per germline. CDR3 protein: CASSVGKRTQAGSYEQYF. CDR3 bases: TGTGCCAGCAGCGTAGGGAAGCGGACCCAGGCGGGCTCCTACGAGCAGTACTTC.

This clone was counted between two and nine times. The CDR3 nucleotides read TGTGCCAGCCGAGGAACTAATGAAAAACTGTTTTTT. Protein product: CASRGTNEKLFF. This chain uses TRBV19 with TRBJ1-4; D call uncertain. The CDR3 consists of 12 residues. V lost 9 bases to trimming and J lost 1 base, with 6 bases between them. The germline V gene has CDR1 LNHDA and CDR2 SQIVND (reference sequence).

This chain links TRBV5-6 with TRBJ1-1; D perhaps matches TRBD1 (5 bases). CDR3 length: 13 amino acids. Germline lookup yields CDR1 SGHDT and CDR2 YYEEEE. V lost 0 bases and J 11 bases, leaving 14 bases between the germline ends. CDR3 sequence reads: CASSLGGGSIAFF. The CDR3 region has the DNA TGTGCCAGCAGCTTGGGGGGGGGTAGTATTGCTTTCTTT.

This clone was found a few times. This chain links TRBV1 with TRBJ2-1; TRBD2, as called in the table, went unchecked against the DNA. TRBV1 is a known pseudogene. CDR3 size: 14 residues. As DNA, the CDR3 is TGCACCAGCAGCCCCCCCCCGGGAGACAATGAGCAGTTCTTC. Residues: CTSSPPPGDNEQFF.

This clone was seen a few times. The chain combines TRBV30 with TRBJ2-5; 11 bases map to TRBD2. The J call is uncertain, as TRBJ2-7 better fits the DNA end. This CDR3 comprises 14 residues. Germline V gene sequence: CDR1 GTSNPN, CDR2 SVGIG (reference sequence). The CDR3 reads CAWSVAGGAYEQYF. CDR3 DNA: TGTGCCTGGAGCGTAGCGGGAGGGGCCTACGAGCAGTACTTC.

The chain combines TRBV5-1 with TRBJ2-1; TRBD2 matches 13 bases. The germline CDR1 and CDR2 sequences are SGHRS and YFSETQ. This CDR3 contains 16 residues. V lost 4 bases, J lost 8 bases, and 9 bases stayed unmatched. The DNA for the CDR3 is TGCGCCAGCAGCCCCGTTGGGACTAGCGGGATCGATGAGCAGTTCTTC. Translation gives CASSPVGTSGIDEQFF.

V is TRBV29-1 and J is TRBJ1-1; tentatively, D is TRBD1 (6 bases). Germline values: CDR1 SQVTM, CDR2 ANQGSEA. Trimming left V 2 bases short and J 1 base short, with 8 bases between. CDR3 length: 13 residues. The CDR3 DNA sequence: TGCAGCGTTGAAAGGGGGGGGAACACTGAAGCTTTCTTT. This codes for CSVERGGNTEAFF.

The V gene is TRBV5-4, the J gene TRBJ1-1, with a possible D match to TRBD1 (5 bases). This CDR3 is built from 15 residues. Germline CDR1 and CDR2: SGHNT and YYREEE (reference sequence). Trimming left V 4 bases short and J 5 bases short, with 18 bases between. CDR3: CASSPGGKAETEAFF. As DNA, the CDR3 is TGTGCCAGCAGCCCGGGGGGGAAGGCGGAGACTGAAGCTTTCTTT. The whole variable domain, filled in from reference TRBV5-4 and TRBJ1-1, reads ETGVTQSPTHLIKTRGQQVTLRCSSQSGHNTVSWYQQALGQGPQFIFQYYREEENGRGNFPPRFSGLQFPNYSSELNVNALELDDSALYLCASSPGGKAETEAFFGQGTRLTVV.

CDR3 DNA: TGTGCCAGCAGGGGGGACAGGCTTGAAGCTTTCTTT. Translating it yields CASRGDRLEAFF. The chain uses TRBV6-1 and TRBJ1-1; 8 nucleotides agree with TRBD1. The CDR3 totals 12 residues. V lost 6 bases, J lost 7 bases, and 4 bases stayed unmatched. Germline V gives CDR1 MNHNS, CDR2 SASEGT.

The chain recombines TRBV2 with TRBJ1-5, with unresolved D. The ends were cut back, 6 bases at V and 2 bases at J, with 20 bases in the middle. Germline V gene lookup returns CDR1 SNHLY and CDR2 FYNNEI. The CDR3 runs 17 residues. The CDR3 bases are TGTGCCAGCAGGGAGGGTTTAAGGGCTAGTGGCAATCAGCCCCAGCATTTT. It codes for CASREGLRASGNQPQHF.

This clone was seen a single time. The chain links TRBV28 to TRBJ2-1, with 16 bases matching TRBD2. The trim removed 10 bases at V and 7 bases at J, leaving 4 bases unmatched. The CDR3 contains 14 residues. CDR1 is MDHEN and CDR2 is SYDVKM in the germline V gene. CDR3 in amino acids: CATLGLAGGNEQFF. The CDR3 bases are TGTGCCACCCTGGGACTAGCGGGAGGGAATGAGCAGTTCTTC.

The chain employs TRBV7-2 and TRBJ2-7; the match to TRBD2 covers 12 bases. The length of the CDR3 is 15 residues. Trimming at V came to 6 bases and at J to 1 base, leaving 4 bases not matched to a gene. Per the germline V gene, CDR1 is SGHTA and CDR2 is FQGNSA. This CDR3 reads CASRETSGSSYEQYF. The CDR3 nucleotides read TGTGCCAGCAGGGAGACTAGCGGGAGTTCCTACGAGCAGTACTTC.

This clone was observed once. The chain is built from TRBV2 and TRBJ1-4, with D possibly TRBD1 on 6 matching bases. The CDR3 is 13 amino acids. CDR1 and CDR2 from the germline V gene are SNHLY and FYNNEI. Trimming left V 3 bases short and J 6 bases short, with 8 bases between. In nucleotides, the CDR3 is TGTGCCAGCAGTGACCCAGGGGATGAAAAACTGTTTTTT. Translation gives CASSDPGDEKLFF.

The rearrangement joins TRBV13 to TRBJ2-3; possibly TRBD2 for D (7 bases). This CDR3 region has 15 residues. V lost 5 bases to trimming and J lost 6 bases, with 18 bases between them. Germline lookup yields CDR1 PRHDT and CDR2 FYEKMQ (reference sequence). As DNA, the CDR3 is TGTGCCAGCAGCGCCAGGACAGAGGGGGGGGATACGCAGTATTTT. This translates into CASSARTEGGDTQYF.